The sequence of this TCR beta chain was determined in a study of cytomegalovirus exposure and HLA in healthy donors. Regarding the study as a whole: Researchers catalogued 150 or so TCR beta chains as cytomegalovirus-associated. Roughly uniform depth of sequencing across donors was assumed in presence/absence analyses. Donors belonging to an Asian-associated ancestry cluster reportedly showed fewer N-insertions in productive TCRs than the roughly 700-donor mean, according to what a later analysis found.

The donors, nominally healthy at sampling, likely had unrecorded immune exposures. The PCR ran on 60 Vbeta and 13 Jbeta primers. Clones were read by immunoSEQ multiplex PCR, and TCRdb kept only the in-frame ones, dropping some. This table lists 130,000 or so clones. For this clone: Its specificity is unknown.

V was pared by 7 bases and J by 5 bases, with 14 bases between. Germline CDR1 LNHDA, CDR2 SQIVND (reference sequence). CDR3 length: 13 amino acids. The sample consisted of PBMCs. The gene calls are TRBV19 and TRBJ1-1; D might be TRBD1 (5 bases). The source of this sequence is a woman younger than 35 in good health and CMV-seronegative. The CDR3 bases are TGTGCCAGTAAAGGCAGGGCGGGGACTGAAGCTTTCTTT. Translation: CASKGRAGTEAFF.